The T cell receptor beta chain under discussion was sequenced for a study of blood T cell repertoires in COVID-19. Study in general: Material from acute and convalescent COVID-19 was sourced from the United States, Italy and Spain. The cDNA or gDNA used as material had been derived from T cells, B-cell-depleted T cells, or PBMCs.

This clone was detected once. The trim removed 3 bases at V and 14 bases at J, leaving 5 bases unmatched. The germline V gene has CDR1 KGHDR and CDR2 SFDVKD. This CDR3 spans 12 amino acids. In the authors' workflow: Reference gene primers were amplified, and this amplification served to estimate nucleated cell counts. TCRdb's table, derived via immunoSEQ multiplex PCR, lists solely in-frame clones and lacks some. V, J and clone size are taken as reported in that table, and D and trimming were inferred from the DNA itself. The sample has approximately 68,000 clones, 80% to 85% seen once; the top ten hold over 8.5%.

This clonotype was sampled from a human donor in a cohort sampled during active COVID-19. Sequencing was done on a sample of peripheral blood. The chain joins TRBV24-1 to TRBJ2-3, with TRBD2 identical over 9 bases. The CDR3 sequence: CATSDGLASPYF. CDR3 coding DNA: TGTGCCACCAGTGATGGACTAGCGAGTCCGTATTTT.